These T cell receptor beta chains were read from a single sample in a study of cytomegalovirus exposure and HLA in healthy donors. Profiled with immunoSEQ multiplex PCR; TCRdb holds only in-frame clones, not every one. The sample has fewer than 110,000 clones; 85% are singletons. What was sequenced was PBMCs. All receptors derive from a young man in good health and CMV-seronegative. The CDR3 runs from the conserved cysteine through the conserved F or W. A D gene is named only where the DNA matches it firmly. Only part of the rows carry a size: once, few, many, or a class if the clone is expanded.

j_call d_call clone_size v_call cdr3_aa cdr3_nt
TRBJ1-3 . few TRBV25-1 CASSEGHTSGNTIYF TGTGCCAGCAGTGAAGGGCATACTTCTGGAAACACCATATATTTT
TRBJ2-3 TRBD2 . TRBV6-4 CASSVGLASTDTQYF TGTGCCAGCAGTGTGGGACTAGCTAGCACAGATACGCAGTATTTT
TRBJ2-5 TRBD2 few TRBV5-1 CASSLDSGEETQYF TGCGCCAGCAGCTTGGACAGCGGGGAAGAGACCCAGTACTTC
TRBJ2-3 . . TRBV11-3 CASSSYRDTDTQYF TGTGCCAGCAGCTCCTACAGAGACACAGATACGCAGTATTTT
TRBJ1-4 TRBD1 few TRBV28 CASSLVGPGGQEKLFF TGTGCCAGCAGTTTAGTAGGCCCAGGGGGCCAGGAAAAACTGTTTTTT
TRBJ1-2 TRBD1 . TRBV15 CATSTDRGRYGYTF TGTGCCACCAGCACAGACAGGGGGCGGTATGGCTACACCTTC
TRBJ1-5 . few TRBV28 CASSFMGRQPQHF TGTGCCAGCAGTTTTATGGGCCGCCAGCCCCAGCATTTT
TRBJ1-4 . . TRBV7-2 CASSFGGLGEKLFF TGTGCCAGCAGCTTCGGAGGGTTGGGTGAAAAACTGTTTTTT
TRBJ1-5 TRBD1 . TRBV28 CASISAGTGAWEPQHF TGTGCCAGCATTTCGGCCGGGACAGGGGCGTGGGAGCCCCAGCATTTT
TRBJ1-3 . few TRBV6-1 CASSESRELGNTIYF TGTGCCAGCAGTGAATCCCGGGAGCTCGGAAACACCATATATTTT
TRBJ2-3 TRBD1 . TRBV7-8 CASSLGRDRGFGTDTQYF TGTGCCAGCAGCTTAGGGCGGGACAGGGGTTTCGGCACAGATACGCAGTATTTT
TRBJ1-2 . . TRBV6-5 CASSSGLERGYTF TGTGCCAGTAGCTCCGGACTAGAGAGGGGCTACACCTTC
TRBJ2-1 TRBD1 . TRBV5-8 CASSLGDRGADEQFF TGTGCCAGCAGCTTGGGGGACAGGGGAGCGGATGAGCAGTTCTTC
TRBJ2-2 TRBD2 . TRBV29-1 CSVVLAGANTGELFF TGCAGCGTTGTTTTAGCGGGGGCGAACACCGGGGAGCTGTTTTTT
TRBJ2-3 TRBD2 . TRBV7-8 CASSLWASGGPHTDTQYF TGTGCCAGCAGCTTATGGGCTAGCGGGGGGCCTCACACAGATACGCAGTATTTT
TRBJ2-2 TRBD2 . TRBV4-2 CASSQGLAGGPHTGELFF TGTGCCAGCAGCCAAGGACTAGCGGGGGGGCCTCACACCGGGGAGCTGTTTTTT
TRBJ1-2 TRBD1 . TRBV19 CASTPLRRQGFYTF TGTGCCAGTACCCCTCTTAGGAGACAGGGGTTCTACACCTTC
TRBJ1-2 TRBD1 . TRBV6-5 CASSRDRAGYTF TGTGCCAGCAGCCGGGACAGGGCTGGCTACACCTTC
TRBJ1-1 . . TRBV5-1 CASSLIKRDTGVFF TGCGCCAGCAGCTTGATAAAGCGGGACACAGGAGTTTTCTTT
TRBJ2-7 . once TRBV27 CASSPLVRGINEQYF TGTGCCAGCAGTCCTCTAGTACGAGGGATCAACGAGCAGTACTTC
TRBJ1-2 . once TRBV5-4 CASRNMAGPGNLYGYTF TGTGCCAGCAGAAATATGGCGGGGCCGGGAAACCTCTATGGCTACACCTTC
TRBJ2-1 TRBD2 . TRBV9 CASSVVLAGGNNEQFF TGTGCCAGCAGCGTAGTCCTAGCGGGGGGCAACAATGAGCAGTTCTTC
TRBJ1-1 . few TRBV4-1 CASSPEERRGNTEAFF TGCGCCAGCAGCCCGGAGGAGAGGAGGGGAAATACTGAAGCTTTCTTT
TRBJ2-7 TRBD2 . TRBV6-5 CASRPGLAGTYEQYF TGTGCCAGCAGGCCGGGACTAGCGGGAACCTACGAGCAGTACTTC
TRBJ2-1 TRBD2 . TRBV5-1 CASSSPRGLAGVRSYNEQFF TGCGCCAGCAGCTCCCCGAGGGGGCTAGCGGGGGTCCGCTCCTACAATGAGCAGTTCTTC
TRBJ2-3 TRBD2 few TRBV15 CATSSELAANTDTQYF TGTGCCACCAGCAGTGAACTAGCGGCAAACACAGATACGCAGTATTTT
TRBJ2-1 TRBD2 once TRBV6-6 CASSYLAGGPGNEQFF TGTGCCAGCAGTTACTTGGCGGGGGGGCCGGGCAATGAGCAGTTCTTC
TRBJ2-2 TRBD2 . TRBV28 CASRDRLAGVTGELFF TGTGCCAGCAGAGACCGACTAGCGGGAGTAACCGGGGAGCTGTTTTTT
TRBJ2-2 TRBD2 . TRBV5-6 CASSLVSGGVTGELFF TGTGCCAGCAGCTTGGTTAGCGGGGGGGTCACCGGGGAGCTGTTTTTT
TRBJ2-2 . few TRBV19 CASSTSFGAGELFF TGTGCCAGTAGTACTTCCTTCGGGGCCGGGGAGCTGTTTTTT
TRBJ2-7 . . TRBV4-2 CASSLQGGSGGPPEQYF TGTGCCAGCAGCCTCCAGGGGGGGAGCGGGGGTCCCCCGGAGCAGTACTTC
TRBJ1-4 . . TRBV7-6 CASSPRTEGKLFF TGTGCCAGCAGCCCAAGGACAGAGGGAAAACTGTTTTTT
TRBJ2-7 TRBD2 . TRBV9 CASSVDSGRGEQYF TGTGCCAGCAGCGTAGATAGCGGGAGGGGTGAGCAGTACTTC
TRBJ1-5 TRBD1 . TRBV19 CASSISRDRVDF TGTGCCAGTAGTATATCCCGGGACAGGGTGGATTTT